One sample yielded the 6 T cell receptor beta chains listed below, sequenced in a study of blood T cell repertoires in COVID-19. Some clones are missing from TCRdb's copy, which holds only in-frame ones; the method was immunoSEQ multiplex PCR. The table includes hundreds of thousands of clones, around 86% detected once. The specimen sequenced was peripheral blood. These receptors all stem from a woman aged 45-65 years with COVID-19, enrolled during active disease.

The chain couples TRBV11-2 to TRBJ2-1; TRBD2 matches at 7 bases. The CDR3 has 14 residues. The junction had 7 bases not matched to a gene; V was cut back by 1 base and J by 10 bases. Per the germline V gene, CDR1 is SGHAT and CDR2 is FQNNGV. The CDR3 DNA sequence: TGTGCCAGCAGCTTAGGAGCGGGATTACAGGAGCAGTTCTTC. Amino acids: CASSLGAGLQEQFF.

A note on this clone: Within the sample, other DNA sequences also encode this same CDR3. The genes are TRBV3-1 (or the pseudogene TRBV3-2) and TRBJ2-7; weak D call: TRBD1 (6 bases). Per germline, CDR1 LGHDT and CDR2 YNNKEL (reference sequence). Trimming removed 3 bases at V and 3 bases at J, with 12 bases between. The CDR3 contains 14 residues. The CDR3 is CASSQGTRGYEQYF. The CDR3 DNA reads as TGTGCCAGCAGCCAGGGGACACGCGGCTACGAGCAGTACTTC.

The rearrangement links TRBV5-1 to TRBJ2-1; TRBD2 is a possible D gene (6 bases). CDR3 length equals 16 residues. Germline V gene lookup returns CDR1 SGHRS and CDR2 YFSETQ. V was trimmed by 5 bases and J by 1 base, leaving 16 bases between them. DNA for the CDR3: TGCGCCAGCAGTTCGGCCGGGAGTCCTTCCTACAATGAGCAGTTCTTC. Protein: CASSSAGSPSYNEQFF. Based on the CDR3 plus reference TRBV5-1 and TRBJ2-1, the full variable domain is KAGVTQTPRYLIKTRGQQVTLSCSPISGHRSVSWYQQTPGQGLQFLFEYFSETQRNKGNFPGRFSGRQFSNSRSEMNVSTLELGDSALYLCASSSAGSPSYNEQFFGPGTRLTVL.

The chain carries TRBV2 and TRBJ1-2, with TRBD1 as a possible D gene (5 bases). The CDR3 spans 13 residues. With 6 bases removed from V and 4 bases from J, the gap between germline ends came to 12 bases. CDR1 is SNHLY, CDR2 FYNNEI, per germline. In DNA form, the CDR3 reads TGTGCCAGCAGGGATCAGGGTGGCTATGGCTACACCTTC. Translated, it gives CASRDQGGYGYTF.

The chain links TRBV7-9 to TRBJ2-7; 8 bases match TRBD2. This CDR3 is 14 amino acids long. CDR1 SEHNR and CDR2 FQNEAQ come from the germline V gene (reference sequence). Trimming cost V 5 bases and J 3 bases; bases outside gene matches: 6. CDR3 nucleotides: TGTGCCAGCAGCAGTAGCGGGACCGACTACGAGCAGTACTTC. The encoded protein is CASSSSGTDYEQYF.

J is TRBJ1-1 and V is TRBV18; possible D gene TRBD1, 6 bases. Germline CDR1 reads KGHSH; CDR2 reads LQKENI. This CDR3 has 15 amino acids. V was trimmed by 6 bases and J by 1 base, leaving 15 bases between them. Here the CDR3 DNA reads TGTGCCAGCTCGCCCCCTGTGGGGGCGAACACTGAAGCTTTCTTT. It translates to CASSPPVGANTEAFF.